Listed here are 23 T cell receptor beta chains from one sample, sequenced in a study of blood T cell repertoires in COVID-19. TCRdb's copy holds only in-frame clones and misses some; the assay was immunoSEQ multiplex PCR. The table lists around 150,000 clones, 80% to 90% of them singletons. Specimen: peripheral blood. The receptors derive from a man between 60 and 75 years old with active or convalescent COVID-19.

The chain joins TRBV11-3 to TRBJ2-5, with 10 bases aligning to TRBD2. V shed 1 base, J shed 4 bases, and the junction held 6 bases outside the gene matches. This CDR3 contains 16 residues. The germline CDR1 and CDR2 sequences are SGHNT and YENEEA. CDR3 region: CASSLGYSGRVETQYF. The CDR3 coding sequence is TGTGCCAGCAGCTTAGGATACAGCGGGAGGGTAGAGACCCAGTACTTC.

This clone was counted a single time. The chain has TRBV29-1 and TRBJ1-3; D is uncertain. The CDR3 extends over 14 amino acids. V was shortened by 0 bases and J by 7 bases, with 13 bases between the two germline ends. Germline values: CDR1 SQVTM, CDR2 ANQGSEA. CDR3 DNA sequence: TGCAGCGTTGAAGAGAACCGGGCGGGTAACACCATATATTTT. Protein product: CSVEENRAGNTIYF.

CDR3 DNA sequence: TGTGCCTGGAGTGTAGGAGGGGATCAGCCCCAGCATTTT. Its translation: CAWSVGGDQPQHF. The chain links TRBV30 to TRBJ1-5; the D gene is possibly TRBD1 (5 bases). With 0 bases removed from V and 5 bases from J, the gap between germline ends came to 8 bases. The CDR3 runs to 13 residues. CDR1 GTSNPN and CDR2 SVGIG come from the germline V gene (reference sequence). The full variable domain, with the rest looked up from reference TRBV30 and TRBJ1-5, is SQTIHQWPATLVQPVGSPLSLECTVEGTSNPNLYWYRQAAGRGLQLLFYSVGIGQISSEVPQNLSASRPQDRQFILSSKKLLLSDSGFYLCAWSVGGDQPQHFGDGTRLSIL.

This clone was recorded only once. V and J are TRBV5-1 and TRBJ2-2, with D possibly being TRBD2 (7 bases). V was cut by 4 bases and J by 4 bases, with 11 bases left in between. The CDR3 runs 14 residues. Germline V gives CDR1 SGHRS, CDR2 YFSETQ. The CDR3 DNA reads TGCGCCAGCAGCGTCGGGGGGCCCACCGGGGAGCTGTTTTTT. It translates to CASSVGGPTGELFF.

This sequence joins TRBV4-3 and TRBJ1-4; D ambiguous. From germline, CDR1 is LGHNA and CDR2 YSLEER. V lost 0 bases and J lost 7, with 12 bases in between. The CDR3 runs to 15 residues. The CDR3 DNA follows: TGCGCCAGCAGCCAAGAGCTGGGCGGGTCTGAAAAACTGTTTTTT. This sequence encodes CASSQELGGSEKLFF.

This sequence joins TRBV7-2 and TRBJ2-3; D is possibly TRBD2 (5 bases). This CDR3 has 15 amino acids. The germline V and J ends were trimmed by 5 bases and 0 bases, with 12 bases remaining between them. Looked up from germline, CDR1 is SGHTA and CDR2 is FQGNSA. The CDR3 region has the DNA TGTGCCAGCAGCGTCGGGATTGCTAGCACAGATACGCAGTATTTT. It yields the protein CASSVGIASTDTQYF.

The chain links TRBV28 to TRBJ2-1; D is uncertain. Germline values: CDR1 MDHEN, CDR2 SYDVKM. This CDR3 comprises 11 residues. The V end lost 5 bases, the J end lost 8 bases, and 7 bases lay between the germline ends. DNA for the CDR3: TGTGCCAGCAGTCTCAGCGATGAGCAGTTCTTC. This translates into CASSLSDEQFF.

The sample holds one count of this clone. This chain links TRBV28 with TRBJ2-7; maybe TRBD2 (6 bases). CDR1 MDHEN and CDR2 SYDVKM come from the germline V gene. The V end was cut by 3 bases, the J end by 0 bases, with 9 bases between. The CDR3 loop spans 14 amino acids. CDR3 nucleotide sequence: TGTGCCAGCAGTTTCGGGGGAAGCTCCTACGAGCAGTACTTC. Translating it yields CASSFGGSSYEQYF.

Turning to this clone: Other DNA sequences in the sample encode the same CDR3. V gene TRBV12-3 or TRBV12-4 combines with J gene TRBJ2-7; D unresolved. V shed 3 bases and J shed 0 bases, with 6 bases lying between them. The CDR3 totals 13 residues. The CDR3 here is CASSFGSSYEQYF. DNA for the CDR3: TGTGCCAGCAGTTTTGGCAGCTCCTACGAGCAGTACTTC.

The V gene is TRBV2, the J gene TRBJ1-5, with 7 bases identical to TRBD1. There are 13 residues in the CDR3. Germline V lookup: CDR1 SNHLY, CDR2 FYNNEI. V lost 6 bases to trimming and J lost 3 bases; unmatched junction nucleotides: 2. CDR3 bases: TGTGCCAGCAGCGGACAGGTCAATCAGCCCCAGCATTTT. The encoded protein is CASSGQVNQPQHF.

The chain recombines TRBV7-2 with TRBJ2-3; no clear D. The V gene lost 1 base and the J gene lost 1 base, with 6 bases spanning the gap. CDR3 length: 14 amino acids. The germline V gene has CDR1 SGHTA and CDR2 FQGNSA. In DNA form, the CDR3 reads TGTGCCAGCAGCTTAGTACTACGCACAGATACGCAGTATTTT. Its translation is CASSLVLRTDTQYF.

The chain carries TRBV7-6 and TRBJ2-1; TRBD2 aligns across 8 bases. The V segment lost 1 base and the J segment 0 bases; nucleotides outside the gene matches: 8. Germline loops: CDR1 SGHVS, CDR2 FNYEAQ. The CDR3 contains 18 residues. CDR3 amino acids: CASSLVGLAGSSYNEQFF. DNA for the CDR3: TGTGCCAGCAGCTTAGTAGGGCTAGCGGGTAGCTCCTACAATGAGCAGTTCTTC.

The J gene is TRBJ1-4, the V gene TRBV4-3; D unresolved. Per the germline V gene, CDR1 is LGHNA and CDR2 is YSLEER. The CDR3 has 14 residues. Between the trimmed V and J ends, which lost 0 bases and 8 bases, there was a span of 10 bases. DNA for the CDR3: TGCGCCAGCAGCCAAGAAGATGTGGAGGAAAAACTGTTTTTT. As protein: CASSQEDVEEKLFF.

The J gene is TRBJ1-1, the V gene TRBV28; TRBD1 agrees at 9 bases. J gave up 1 base and V 6 bases, and 3 bases lay outside the gene matches. Germline V lookup: CDR1 MDHEN, CDR2 SYDVKM. The CDR3 length is 14 residues. The CDR3 DNA follows: TGTGCCAGCAGACGGGACAGGGAGAACACTGAAGCTTTCTTT. Translating it yields CASRRDRENTEAFF.

The chain recombines TRBV11-3 with TRBJ2-3; 13 bases agree with TRBD2. This CDR3 has 15 residues. Germline values: CDR1 SGHNT, CDR2 YENEEA. J was trimmed by 3 bases and V by 5 bases; bases with no gene match: 2. CDR3 DNA sequence: TGTGCCAGCAGCACGGGACTAGCGGGAACAGATACGCAGTATTTT. This encodes CASSTGLAGTDTQYF.

This clone was counted between two and nine times. This sequence joins TRBV4-3 and TRBJ1-6, with unresolved D. The CDR3 runs to 17 residues. CDR1 is LGHNA and CDR2 is YSLEER in the germline V gene. Trimming shortened V by 0 bases and J by 0 bases, and 9 bases separated the two germline ends. CDR3 in DNA: TGCGCCAGCAGCCAAGATTTAGGGAGCTCCTATAATTCACCCCTCCACTTT. It is translated as CASSQDLGSSYNSPLHF.

The rearrangement uses TRBV10-3 and TRBJ2-7; 7 bases are shared with TRBD2. Trimming took 4 bases from V and 3 from J; bases not matched to a gene: 21. The length of the CDR3 is 19 residues. The V gene's germline CDR1 is ENHRY and CDR2 SYGVKD. The CDR3 bases are TGTGCCATCAGTGGGGGATCGCCCCCAACCGGGGGGAAAAACTACGAGCAGTACTTC. Translated, it gives CAISGGSPPTGGKNYEQYF.

This clone was detected only once. The rearrangement uses TRBV7-9 and TRBJ2-3, with 7 bases identical to TRBD1. V shed 4 bases and J 2 bases; nucleotides not matched to a gene: 3. CDR1 and CDR2 from the germline V gene are SEHNR and FQNEAQ (reference sequence). The CDR3 loop spans 14 amino acids. The CDR3 coding sequence is TGTGCCAGCAGCTCAGGGGGATTCACAGATACGCAGTATTTT. It specifies CASSSGGFTDTQYF.

The genes are TRBV7-3 and TRBJ2-3; 8 nucleotides align to TRBD2. In germline, CDR1 is SGHTA, CDR2 FQGTGA. The CDR3 is 19 residues long. The junction had 13 bases not matched to a gene; V was cut back by 2 bases and J by 0 bases. In DNA form, the CDR3 reads TGTGCCAGCAGCTTACGTCGTCTAGCGGGTAACTCTAGCACAGATACGCAGTATTTT. This codes for CASSLRRLAGNSSTDTQYF.

V usage is TRBV12-3 or TRBV12-4 and J usage is TRBJ2-7, with TRBD2 matching over 9 bases. This CDR3 is built from 13 residues. Trimming at V came to 7 bases and at J to 4 bases, leaving 5 bases not matched to a gene. The CDR3, as DNA: TGTGCCAGCACGAAGCGGGAGGCGTACGAGCAGTACTTC. Translation: CASTKREAYEQYF.

The CDR3 DNA is TGCAGCGTCCTGTCGGGGGGGCTTTACGAGCAGTACTTC. It codes for CSVLSGGLYEQYF. This chain connects TRBV29-1 to TRBJ2-7; the match to TRBD2 covers 8 bases. The CDR3 runs to 13 residues. Trimming cost V 6 bases and J 4 bases; bases outside gene matches: 8. From germline, CDR1 is SQVTM and CDR2 ANQGSEA.

This chain connects TRBV5-5 to TRBJ1-1; no firm D call. The germline CDR1 and CDR2 sequences are SGHKS and YYEKEE (reference sequence). CDR3 length: 13 amino acids. The V end was cut by 0 bases, the J end by 2 bases, with 5 bases between. DNA of the CDR3: TGTGCCAGCAGCTTGGTGACTAACACTGAAGCTTTCTTT. Protein sequence: CASSLVTNTEAFF. Combining the CDR3 with reference TRBV5-5 and TRBJ1-1 gives the whole variable domain DAGVTQSPTHLIKTRGQQVTLRCSPISGHKSVSWYQQVLGQGPQFIFQYYEKEERGRGNFPDRFSARQFPNYSSELNVNALLLGDSALYLCASSLVTNTEAFFGQGTRLTVV.

The V and J genes are TRBV6-1 and TRBJ2-4; no clear D gene. This CDR3 is built from 15 residues. Trimming removed 3 bases at V and 9 bases at J, with 18 bases between. Germline-derived CDR1 and CDR2 are MNHNS and SASEGT. CDR3 sequence reads: CASSEYGGYGGIQYF. The CDR3 DNA sequence: TGTGCCAGCAGTGAGTACGGTGGGTATGGCGGCATTCAGTACTTC.